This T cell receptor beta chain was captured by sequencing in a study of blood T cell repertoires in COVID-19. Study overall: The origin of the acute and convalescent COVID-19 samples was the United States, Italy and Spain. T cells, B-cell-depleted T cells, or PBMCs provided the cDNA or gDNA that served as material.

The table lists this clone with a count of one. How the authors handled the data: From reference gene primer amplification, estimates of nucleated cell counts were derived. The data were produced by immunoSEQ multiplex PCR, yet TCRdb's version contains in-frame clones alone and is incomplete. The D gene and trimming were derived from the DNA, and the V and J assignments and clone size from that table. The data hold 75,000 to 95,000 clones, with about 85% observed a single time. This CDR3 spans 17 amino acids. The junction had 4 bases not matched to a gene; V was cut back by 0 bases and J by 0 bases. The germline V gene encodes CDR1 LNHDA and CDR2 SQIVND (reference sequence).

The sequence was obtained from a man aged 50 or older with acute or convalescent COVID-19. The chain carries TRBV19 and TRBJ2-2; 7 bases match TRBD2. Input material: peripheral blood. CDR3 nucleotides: TGTGCCAGTAGTATAGACCCCAGCGGGACGAACACCGGGGAGCTGTTTTTT. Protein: CASSIDPSGTNTGELFF.